The source of this T cell receptor beta chain is a study of memory CD4+ T cells and cytomegalovirus serostatus. This CDR3 spans 16 amino acids. Germline values: CDR1 MNHNS, CDR2 SASEGT. V dropped 2 bases and J dropped 5 bases, with 15 bases sitting between them. Single viable CD3+CD4+CD8-CD45RO+ cells were sorted as the memory CD4+ T cells. Sequencing used immunoSEQ multiplex PCR; TCRdb keeps in-frame clones, though not all of them. In the table there are over 55,000 clones, 65% to 80% of which are singletons. The receptor was isolated from an adult in good health and CMV-seronegative. Input material: memory CD4+ T cells from blood. The V and J genes are TRBV6-1 and TRBJ2-2; D not resolved. The CDR3: CASSEKYGALTGELFF. CDR3 in DNA: TGTGCCAGCAGTGAAAAGTACGGAGCTCTAACCGGGGAGCTGTTTTTT.